The 8 T cell receptor beta chains reported below all come from one sample, sequenced in a study of control samples from healthy donors and cancer patients. Assay used: immunoSEQ multiplex PCR; TCRdb lists only in-frame clones, some missing. The sample records 150,000 to 200,000 clones, about 93% being singletons. Sequencing was done on a sample of blood. All receptors derive from a woman aged 25-40 years in good health.

The CDR3 loop is CASSTRLATDTQYF. The CDR3 region has the DNA TGTGCCAGCAGCACTCGACTAGCGACAGATACGCAGTATTTT. The V and J genes are TRBV13 and TRBJ2-3; 8 nucleotides agree with TRBD2. V trimming: 5 bases; J trimming: 3 bases; junction bases outside the gene matches: 4. The CDR3 covers 14 residues. Per germline, CDR1 PRHDT and CDR2 FYEKMQ (reference sequence).

The chain links TRBV9 to TRBJ2-3, with a possible D match to TRBD1 (5 bases). CDR3 size: 17 residues. CDR1 and CDR2 from the germline V gene are SGDLS and YYNGEE. Trimming took 4 bases from V and 0 from J, leaving 18 bases between them. The CDR3 DNA reads as TGTGCCAGCAGCCGGAAAGGGGCCGCTACTAGCACAGATACGCAGTATTTT. This translates into CASSRKGAATSTDTQYF.

The rearrangement links TRBV7-9 to TRBJ1-4; D perhaps matches TRBD1 (6 bases). CDR3 size: 13 residues. Trimming stripped 5 bases from V and 10 bases from J, with 14 bases between. Germline V gene sequence: CDR1 SEHNR, CDR2 FQNEAQ (reference sequence). The DNA of the CDR3 is TGTGCCAGCAGCCCTCGAGGGGGACCAAAACTGTTTTTT. Protein: CASSPRGGPKLFF.

The chain couples TRBV2 to TRBJ2-5; tentative D call: TRBD1 (5 bases). The germline V and J ends were trimmed by 3 bases and 5 bases, with 16 bases remaining between them. Germline CDR1 is SNHLY and CDR2 is FYNNEI. The CDR3 loop spans 15 amino acids. The CDR3 bases are TGTGCCAGCAGTGATTCGACAGCCGTGGTCGAGACCCAGTACTTC. This gives the protein CASSDSTAVVETQYF. Full variable domain (outside the CDR3, taken from reference TRBV2 and TRBJ2-5): EPEVTQTPSHQVTQMGQEVILRCVPISNHLYFYWYRQILGQKVEFLVSFYNNEISEKSEIFDDQFSVERPDGSNFTLKIRSTKLEDSAMYFCASSDSTAVVETQYFGPGTRLLVL.

The rearrangement uses TRBV6-1 and TRBJ1-3, with TRBD1 matching over 7 bases. V lost 3 bases and J lost 3; bases outside the gene matches: 2. The germline V gene encodes CDR1 MNHNS and CDR2 SASEGT. The CDR3 covers 14 residues. CDR3 DNA sequence: TGTGCCAGCAGTGACAGGGGGATTGGAAACACCATATATTTT. Protein product: CASSDRGIGNTIYF.

The chain couples TRBV28 to TRBJ1-5; perhaps TRBD1 as D (5 bases). The ends were cut back, 7 bases at V and 0 bases at J, with 10 bases in the middle. Germline lookup yields CDR1 MDHEN and CDR2 SYDVKM. This CDR3 comprises 14 residues. CDR3 protein: CASTGTDSNQPQHF. The CDR3 DNA is TGTGCCAGCACAGGGACCGATAGCAATCAGCCCCAGCATTTT.

About this clone itself: Other nucleotide sequences from this sample produce the same CDR3. The chain links TRBV28 to TRBJ1-1; TRBD1 matches 10 bases. The ends lost 6 bases at V and 5 bases at J; junction bases unmatched: 6. From germline, CDR1 is MDHEN and CDR2 SYDVKM. The length of the CDR3 is 14 residues. CDR3 in DNA: TGTGCCAGCAGCCTGACAGGGGGCGGAACTGAAGCTTTCTTT. Residues: CASSLTGGGTEAFF.

This clone came up once. V and J are TRBV7-2 and TRBJ1-1; D may be TRBD1 (5 bases). V lost 5 bases, J lost 5 bases, and 15 bases lay in between. CDR1 is SGHTA and CDR2 is FQGNSA in the germline V gene. The CDR3 is 14 residues long. CDR3 loop: CASSLWTGPTEAFF. The CDR3 DNA follows: TGTGCCAGCAGCCTATGGACGGGACCGACTGAAGCTTTCTTT. The full variable domain, with the rest looked up from reference TRBV7-2 and TRBJ1-1, is GAGVSQSPSNKVTEKGKDVELRCDPISGHTALYWYRQSLGQGLEFLIYFQGNSAPDKSGLPSDRFSAERTGGSVSTLTIQRTQQEDSAVYLCASSLWTGPTEAFFGQGTRLTVV.